This is a list of T cell receptor beta chains from one sample in a study of metastatic and nonmetastatic thyroid tumors. Using MiXCR, TCRdb reanalyzed the PCR reads. The data contain 25,000 to 30,000 clones, 20% to 25% of them singletons. What was sequenced was blood. The receptors originated from a male donor with papillary thyroid cancer or a benign thyroid nodule (not recorded which). Some clones in this sample may be carry-over from other donors' samples. Each CDR3 is given with its conserved first and last residue. D genes are given only for firm matches. Some rows have no size entry. The others give once, few or many, or a class for an expanded clone.

V,D,size,J,CDR3,DNA
TRBV5-1,TRBD2,NA,TRBJ2-7,CASSIGTTYEQYF,TGCGCCAGCAGCATCGGGACTACCTACGAGCAGTACTTC
TRBV12-3/TRBV12-4,NA,many,TRBJ2-1,CASSSGTSLSSNEQFF,TGTGCCAGCAGTTCTGGAACTAGTCTGTCTTCGAATGAGCAGTTCTTC
TRBV11-1,NA,many,TRBJ1-1,CASSLIHRQMNTEAFF,TGTGCCAGCAGCTTAATTCATCGCCAGATGAACACTGAAGCTTTCTTT
TRBV10-2,TRBD1,few,TRBJ1-2,CASRAGQGALRGYTF,TGCGCCAGCAGAGCGGGACAGGGGGCGTTAAGGGGCTACACCTTC
TRBV5-6,TRBD1,many,TRBJ2-7,CASSENGQGSHEQYF,TGTGCCAGCAGCGAGAACGGACAGGGGAGTCACGAGCAGTACTTC
TRBV5-1,NA,NA,TRBJ2-4,CASSLPLVF,TGCGCCAGCAGCTTGCCTTTAGTCTTC
TRBV10-2,TRBD1,many,TRBJ1-2,CASSGGQGIHSYTF,TGCGCCAGCAGTGGGGGACAGGGGATTCACAGCTACACCTTC
TRBV7-9,NA,many,TRBJ2-4,CASSFPRGNKNIQYF,TGTGCCAGCAGCTTCCCCCGGGGTAACAAAAACATTCAGTACTTC
TRBV4-1,NA,NA,TRBJ2-2,CASSPNLVSNGELFF,TGCGCCAGCAGCCCGAACTTAGTATCCAACGGGGAGCTGTTTTTT
TRBV5-1,NA,many,TRBJ2-3,CASSVAENTDTQYF,TGCGCCAGCAGCGTGGCAGAGAACACAGATACGCAGTATTTT
TRBV4-1,TRBD1,once,TRBJ2-2,CASSRGTASNTGELFF,TGCGCCAGCAGCCGAGGGACAGCGTCGAACACCGGGGAGCTGTTTTTT
TRBV19,NA,few,TRBJ2-1,CATSRPDDEQFF,TGTGCCACCTCTCGACCCGATGATGAGCAGTTCTTC
TRBV5-4,NA,many,TRBJ1-6,CASSLFDSAEKYNSPLHF,TGTGCCAGCAGCTTGTTTGATTCAGCCGAGAAGTATAATTCACCCCTCCACTTT
TRBV30,NA,many,TRBJ2-4,CAWSVRRHIQYF,TGTGCCTGGAGTGTACGACGCCACATTCAGTACTTC
TRBV28,NA,many,TRBJ2-6,CASRTGFKISGANVLTF,TGTGCCAGCAGGACAGGCTTTAAGATCTCTGGGGCCAACGTCCTGACTTTC
TRBV28,NA,NA,TRBJ1-6,CASIPGASDEDNSPLHF,TGTGCCAGCATCCCGGGGGCCTCCGACGAAGACAATTCACCCCTCCACTTT
TRBV20-1,TRBD2,many,TRBJ2-3,CSARSAGTDTQYF,TGCAGTGCCCGCTCAGCGGGAACAGATACGCAGTATTTT
TRBV5-6,NA,many,TRBJ1-6,CASSLVSPNSPLHF,TGTGCCAGCAGCTTGGTCAGTCCGAATTCACCCCTCCACTTT
TRBV27,TRBD1,many,TRBJ1-2,CATPGTGDGYTF,TGTGCCACTCCCGGGACAGGGGATGGCTACACCTTC
TRBV6-1,NA,many,TRBJ2-2,CASSPVGQITGELFF,TGTGCCAGCAGTCCCGTCGGGCAAATCACCGGGGAGCTGTTTTTT
TRBV6-1,NA,few,TRBJ1-1,CASSEGHLGSEAFF,TGTGCCAGCAGTGAAGGTCATTTGGGCTCTGAAGCTTTCTTT
TRBV5-6,TRBD1,many,TRBJ1-1,CASSFGTGNTEAFF,TGTGCCAGCAGCTTCGGGACAGGGAACACTGAAGCTTTCTTT
TRBV5-1,TRBD1,NA,TRBJ2-1,CASSRMDRAEQFF,TGCGCCAGTTCTCGAATGGACAGGGCTGAGCAGTTCTTC
TRBV28,NA,few,TRBJ2-6,CASSFPRAGANVLTF,TGTGCCAGCAGTTTTCCCAGGGCCGGGGCCAACGTCCTGACTTTC
TRBV6-5,NA,many,TRBJ1-2,CASSYNDRGYTF,TGTGCCAGCAGTTACAATGATCGGGGCTACACCTTC
TRBV4-1,NA,many,TRBJ2-1,CASSQDQELEQFF,TGCGCCAGCAGCCAAGATCAGGAGCTTGAGCAGTTCTTC
TRBV9,TRBD2,many,TRBJ2-2,CASSDRTGLAGGLSGGELFF,TGTGCCAGCAGCGACCGTACTGGACTAGCGGGGGGGCTTTCAGGCGGGGAGCTGTTTTTT
TRBV6-4,TRBD2,many,TRBJ2-1,CASSDSVAGGGYEQFF,TGTGCCAGCAGTGACTCCGTAGCGGGAGGGGGTTATGAGCAGTTCTTC
TRBV14,TRBD1,many,TRBJ1-5,CASSPKTGGPHQPQHF,TGTGCCAGCAGCCCAAAGACAGGGGGCCCGCATCAGCCCCAGCATTTT
TRBV6-1,TRBD2,medium-sized,TRBJ2-1,CASSHGLAGGYEQFF,TGTGCCAGCAGTCACGGACTAGCGGGGGGCTATGAGCAGTTCTTC
TRBV12-3/TRBV12-4,TRBD1,NA,TRBJ2-1,CASSLRQGAEDEQFF,TGTGCCAGCAGTTTAAGGCAGGGGGCTGAAGATGAGCAGTTCTTC
TRBV27,NA,many,TRBJ2-7,CATYEQYF,TGTGCCACCTACGAGCAGTACTTC
TRBV6-1,NA,few,TRBJ2-7,CASSDWDTPTRQYF,TGTGCCAGCAGTGACTGGGACACCCCTACGAGGCAGTACTTC
TRBV20-1,TRBD1,NA,TRBJ1-1,CSARRQGPDTEAFF,TGCAGTGCTAGAAGACAGGGACCGGACACTGAAGCTTTCTTT
TRBV3-1,NA,many,TRBJ1-2,CASSPRASYGYTF,TGTGCCAGCAGCCCACGGGCCTCCTATGGCTACACCTTC
TRBV7-9,NA,many,TRBJ2-6,CASRGGSWGANVLTF,TGTGCCAGCAGGGGAGGATCCTGGGGGGCCAACGTCCTGACTTTC
TRBV12-3/TRBV12-4,TRBD1,NA,TRBJ1-5,CASLTGVGLPQHF,TGTGCCAGCCTTACAGGGGTTGGTCTGCCCCAGCATTTT
TRBV7-3,NA,NA,TRBJ2-3,CASSLQISTDTQYF,TGTGCCAGCAGCTTACAGATTAGCACAGATACGCAGTATTTT
TRBV28,NA,many,TRBJ2-1,CASSLVWRANNEQFF,TGTGCCAGCAGTCTCGTGTGGAGGGCGAACAATGAGCAGTTCTTC
TRBV5-1,NA,NA,TRBJ2-3,CASEPLIGSVQYF,TGCGCCAGCGAACCGTTGATCGGGAGTGTGCAGTATTTT
TRBV28,NA,many,TRBJ2-7,CASSLTTRNEQYF,TGTGCCAGCAGTTTGACCACACGTAACGAGCAGTACTTC